A selection of T cell receptor beta chains follows, all from one sample in a study of vaccination and CD4 T cells after COVID-19. A single record per CDR3 protein comes from TCRdb applying MiXCR to the PCR reads. Altogether about 20,000 distinct CDR3 sequences are present, roughly 23% being singletons, with the ten largest covering approximately 8.6%. Their specific antigens are unknown. What was sequenced was cultured CD4+ T cells from blood. All receptors come from a human donor with COVID-19. Both conserved end residues are part of each CDR3. A D gene is named only where the DNA matches it firmly. Clone sizes are given selectively: once, few, many, or a class where the clone is expanded.

>NA|TRBD1|TRBJ1-2|TRBV19
TGTGCCAGTAGCCGGCAGGGGGCCGGCTACACCTTC
CASSRQGAGYTF
>few|NA|TRBJ2-6|TRBV2
TGTGCCAGCAGCCAGGGAAGTGGGGCCAACGTCCTGACTTTC
CASSQGSGANVLTF
>NA|TRBD1|TRBJ2-5|TRBV2
TGTGCCAGGAGGGACAGGGGCAAAGAGACCCAGTACTTC
CARRDRGKETQYF
>NA|NA|TRBJ1-1|TRBV5-1
TGCGCCAGCGGCCACCCGGGGGGGAACACTGAAGCTTTCTTT
CASGHPGGNTEAFF
>NA|TRBD1|TRBJ1-4|TRBV7-6
TGTGCCAGCAGCTTAGCTCCCCCAGGGGGAGACGACAAACTGTTTTTT
CASSLAPPGGDDKLFF
>NA|TRBD1|TRBJ1-1|TRBV5-4
TGTGCCAGCAGCTTGGGGGGGACAGGGAAAGCTTTCTTT
CASSLGGTGKAFF
>NA|TRBD1|TRBJ1-3|TRBV20-1
TGCAGTGCCAGGGACAGGGTTAATGGAAACACCATATATTTT
CSARDRVNGNTIYF
>few|NA|TRBJ1-4|TRBV19
TGTGCCAGTATGGGGGACGGGGTAAAACTGTTTTTT
CASMGDGVKLFF
>NA|NA|TRBJ2-5|TRBV20-1
TGCAGTGCTAGAGATCTCCTAAAAGAGACCCAGTACTTC
CSARDLLKETQYF
>NA|NA|TRBJ2-5|TRBV6-5
TGTGCCAGCAGTTACAGTCCTCAGGGCGCGACCCAGTACTTC
CASSYSPQGATQYF
>few|NA|TRBJ1-2|TRBV19
TGTGCCAGTAGTATGACCGGTTCTACCAACTATGGCTACACCTTC
CASSMTGSTNYGYTF
>NA|TRBD1|TRBJ1-1|TRBV18
TGTGCCAGCTCAGCTCAAAACAGGGGAGGGAACACTGAAGCTTTCTTT
CASSAQNRGGNTEAFF
>few|NA|TRBJ1-1|TRBV2
TGTGCCAGCAGTGATGTGGGGGCTGAAGCTTTCTTT
CASSDVGAEAFF
>few|TRBD2|TRBJ2-1|TRBV6-2/TRBV6-3
TGTGCCAGCAGTTACCCGATAGCGGGGGGGCGGGTTGAGCAGTTCTTC
CASSYPIAGGRVEQFF
>NA|TRBD2|TRBJ2-3|TRBV7-7
TGTGCTAGCAGCTTAGCCGGCGCTAGCGGGGGCACAGATACGCAGTATTTT
CASSLAGASGGTDTQYF
>few|NA|TRBJ2-7|TRBV7-9
TGTGCCAGCAGCTCATTCTACGAGCAGTACTTC
CASSSFYEQYF
>NA|NA|TRBJ1-5|TRBV11-2
TGTGCCAGCAGCTTATCCCGGCGGTCCGGGGGCAATCAGCCCCAGCATTTT
CASSLSRRSGGNQPQHF
>NA|NA|TRBJ2-7|TRBV19
TGTGCCAGTACCCATGGGGGCGTTGGATCCTACGAGCAGTACTTC
CASTHGGVGSYEQYF
>few|TRBD1|TRBJ1-1|TRBV7-9
TGTGCCAGCAGAATTACAGGGGGCGCCGTGAACACTGAAGCTTTCTTT
CASRITGGAVNTEAFF
>NA|NA|TRBJ2-2|TRBV15
TGTGCCACCAGCAAAGACAGGAACACCGGGGAGCTGTTTTTT
CATSKDRNTGELFF
>few|NA|TRBJ1-4|TRBV11-2
TGTGCCAGCAGCTCTATCCAAGACGGAAAGGATGAAAAACTGTTTTTT
CASSSIQDGKDEKLFF
>NA|NA|TRBJ1-1|TRBV7-9
TGTGCCAGCAGCGCTACTTTAGGGGCGAGGAACACTGAAGCTTTCTTT
CASSATLGARNTEAFF
>NA|NA|TRBJ1-4|TRBV7-3
TGTGCCAGCAGCTCCATCTGGGGGGAAAAACTGTTTTTT
CASSSIWGEKLFF
>few|NA|TRBJ2-7|TRBV6-1
TGTGCCAGCGGACCACAGATTGGGAGCTCCTACGAGCAGTACTTC
CASGPQIGSSYEQYF
>NA|TRBD1|TRBJ1-1|TRBV6-5
TGTGCCAGCAGTTACCCCCGGACAGGGGGGAACACTGAAGCTTTCTTT
CASSYPRTGGNTEAFF
>few|NA|TRBJ1-5|TRBV19
TGTGCCAGTAGTACACCAGGGCGCCAGCCCCAGCATTTT
CASSTPGRQPQHF
>few|TRBD1|TRBJ1-2|TRBV6-1
TGTGCCAGCAGTGGGGACAGGGTGAGCTATGGCTACACCTTC
CASSGDRVSYGYTF
>few|NA|TRBJ2-2|TRBV11-3
TGTGCCAGCAGCGGAGGGACGGGCACCGGGGAGCTGTTTTTT
CASSGGTGTGELFF
>NA|NA|TRBJ2-2|TRBV7-2
TGTGCCAGCAGCTTAGCTTTGGAAACCGGGGAGCTGTTTTTT
CASSLALETGELFF
>few|NA|TRBJ2-7|TRBV6-1
TGTGCCAGCATCTTAACGGGTCAAACCTACGAGCAGTACTTC
CASILTGQTYEQYF
>NA|NA|TRBJ2-5|TRBV6-4
TGTGCCAGCACCCCAATTGGGGAGACCCAGTACTTC
CASTPIGETQYF
>NA|NA|TRBJ2-3|TRBV11-2
TGTGCCAGCAGCTTAATGCGTCGGAGCACAGATACGCAGTATTTT
CASSLMRRSTDTQYF
>few|NA|TRBJ1-1|TRBV6-4
TGTGCCAGCAGTGAGGTCAGACTGAACACTGAAGCTTTCTTT
CASSEVRLNTEAFF
>few|NA|TRBJ2-5|TRBV19
TGTGCCAGTAGTATCGATGTAAAAGAGACCCAGTACTTC
CASSIDVKETQYF
>medium-sized|TRBD1|TRBJ1-5|TRBV24-1
TGTGCCACCAGTGATCCACAGGGGGCCGGTCAGCCCCAGCATTTT
CATSDPQGAGQPQHF
>few|NA|TRBJ2-3|TRBV7-6
TGTGCCAGCAGCCTGGGGCTGACGCAGTATTTT
CASSLGLTQYF
>few|TRBD1|TRBJ1-5|TRBV5-8
TGTGCCAGCAGCTTGGAGGGGGCGCATCTCAATCAGCCCCAGCATTTT
CASSLEGAHLNQPQHF
>few|NA|TRBJ1-2|TRBV12-3/TRBV12-4
TGTGCCAGCGGATCTCTCCGGAAGATCTACACCTTC
CASGSLRKIYTF
>NA|NA|TRBJ1-2|TRBV27
TGTGCCAGCAGTTCTGAGGGCTATGGCTACACCTTC
CASSSEGYGYTF
>few|TRBD1|TRBJ2-2|TRBV7-9
TGTGCCAGCACGCGGATTCAGGGGGCGAGGACCGGGGAGCTGTTTTTT
CASTRIQGARTGELFF
>NA|TRBD2|TRBJ2-7|TRBV6-2/TRBV6-3
TGTGCCAGCAGCGAACTAGCGGGGGGGCCTTACGAGCAGTACTTC
CASSELAGGPYEQYF
>NA|NA|TRBJ1-1|TRBV7-2
TGTGCCAGCAGCGCACGGACGGCGAACACTGAAGCTTTCTTT
CASSARTANTEAFF